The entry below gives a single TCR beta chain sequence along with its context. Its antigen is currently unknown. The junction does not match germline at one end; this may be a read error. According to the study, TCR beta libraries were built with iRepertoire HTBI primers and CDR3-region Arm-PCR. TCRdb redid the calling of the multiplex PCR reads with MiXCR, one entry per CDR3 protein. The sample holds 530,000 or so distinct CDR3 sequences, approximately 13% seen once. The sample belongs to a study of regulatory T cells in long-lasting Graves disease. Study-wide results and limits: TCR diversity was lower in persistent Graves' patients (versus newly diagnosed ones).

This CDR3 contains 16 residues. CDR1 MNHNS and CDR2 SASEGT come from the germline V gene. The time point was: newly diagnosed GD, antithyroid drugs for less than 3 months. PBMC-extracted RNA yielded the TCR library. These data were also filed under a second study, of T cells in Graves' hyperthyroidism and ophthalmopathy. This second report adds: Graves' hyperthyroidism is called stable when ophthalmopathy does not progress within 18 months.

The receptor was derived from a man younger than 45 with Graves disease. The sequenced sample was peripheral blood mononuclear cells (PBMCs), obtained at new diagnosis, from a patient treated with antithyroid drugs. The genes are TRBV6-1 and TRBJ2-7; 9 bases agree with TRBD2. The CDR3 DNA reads TGTGCCGGCAGTCGGGGTAGTAGCGGGAGTTCCCACGAGCAGTACTTC. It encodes CAGSRGSSGSSHEQYF.